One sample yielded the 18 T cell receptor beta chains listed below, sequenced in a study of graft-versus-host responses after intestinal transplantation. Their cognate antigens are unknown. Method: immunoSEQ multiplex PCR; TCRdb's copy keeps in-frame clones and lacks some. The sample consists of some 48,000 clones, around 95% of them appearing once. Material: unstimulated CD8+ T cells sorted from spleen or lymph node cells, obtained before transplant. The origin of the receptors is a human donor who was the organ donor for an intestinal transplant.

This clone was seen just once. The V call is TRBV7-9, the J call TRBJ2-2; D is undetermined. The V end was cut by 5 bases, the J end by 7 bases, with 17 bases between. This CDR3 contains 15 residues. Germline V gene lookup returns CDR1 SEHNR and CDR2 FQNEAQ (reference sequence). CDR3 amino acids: CASSPRPVGSGELFF. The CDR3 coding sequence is TGTGCCAGCAGCCCTCGGCCCGTGGGTAGCGGGGAGCTGTTTTTT.

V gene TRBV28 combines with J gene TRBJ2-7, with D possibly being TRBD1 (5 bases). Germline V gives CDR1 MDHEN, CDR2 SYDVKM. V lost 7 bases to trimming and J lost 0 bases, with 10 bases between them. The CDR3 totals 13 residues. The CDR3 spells CASTLDSSYEQYF. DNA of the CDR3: TGTGCCAGCACCCTAGACAGCTCCTACGAGCAGTACTTC.

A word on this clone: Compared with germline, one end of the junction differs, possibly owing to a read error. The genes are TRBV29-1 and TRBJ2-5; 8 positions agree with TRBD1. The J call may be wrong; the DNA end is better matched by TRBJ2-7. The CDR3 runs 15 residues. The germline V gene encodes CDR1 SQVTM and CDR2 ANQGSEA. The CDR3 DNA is TGCAGCGTGGAAGGACAGGGTACGGGTTTCTACGAGCAGTACTTC. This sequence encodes CSVEGQGTGFYEQYF.

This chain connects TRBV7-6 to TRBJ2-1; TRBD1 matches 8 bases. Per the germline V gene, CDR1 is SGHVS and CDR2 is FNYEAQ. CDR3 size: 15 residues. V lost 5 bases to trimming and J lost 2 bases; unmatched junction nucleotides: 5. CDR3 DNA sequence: TGTGCCAGCAGCGCCGGGACAGGAGCCTACAATGAGCAGTTCTTC. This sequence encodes CASSAGTGAYNEQFF.

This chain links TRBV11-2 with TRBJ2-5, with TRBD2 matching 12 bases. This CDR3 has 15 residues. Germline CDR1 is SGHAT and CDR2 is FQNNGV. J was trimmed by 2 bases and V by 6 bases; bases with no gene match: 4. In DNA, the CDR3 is TGTGCCAGCAGACCCCTAGCGGGGGGGCAAGAGACCCAGTACTTC. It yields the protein CASRPLAGGQETQYF.

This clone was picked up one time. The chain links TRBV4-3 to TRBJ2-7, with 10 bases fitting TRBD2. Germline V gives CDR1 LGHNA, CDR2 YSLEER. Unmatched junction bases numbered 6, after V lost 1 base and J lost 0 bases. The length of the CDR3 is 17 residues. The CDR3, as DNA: TGCGCCAGCAGCCAAGGGACTAGCGGAGTGAGCTCCTACGAGCAGTACTTC. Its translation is CASSQGTSGVSSYEQYF.

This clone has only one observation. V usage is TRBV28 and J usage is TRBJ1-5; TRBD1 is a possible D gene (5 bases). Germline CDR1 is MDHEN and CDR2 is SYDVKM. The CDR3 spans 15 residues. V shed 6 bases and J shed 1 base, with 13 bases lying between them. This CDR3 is CASRPGQGSNQPQHF. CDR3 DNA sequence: TGTGCCAGCAGGCCCGGCCAGGGAAGCAATCAGCCCCAGCATTTT.

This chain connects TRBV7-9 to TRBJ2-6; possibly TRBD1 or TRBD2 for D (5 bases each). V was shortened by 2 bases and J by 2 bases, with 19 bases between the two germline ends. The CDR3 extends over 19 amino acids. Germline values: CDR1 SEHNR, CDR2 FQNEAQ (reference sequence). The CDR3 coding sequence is TGTGCCAGCAGCTTACTTCTTCGGCAGGGAGTTCCTGGGGCCAACGTCCTGACTTTC. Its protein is CASSLLLRQGVPGANVLTF.

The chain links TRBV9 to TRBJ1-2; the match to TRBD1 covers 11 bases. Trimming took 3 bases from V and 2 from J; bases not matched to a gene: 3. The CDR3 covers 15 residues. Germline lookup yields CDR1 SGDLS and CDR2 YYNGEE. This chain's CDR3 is CASSAGTGGNYGYTF. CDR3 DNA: TGTGCCAGCAGCGCCGGGACAGGGGGGAACTATGGCTACACCTTC. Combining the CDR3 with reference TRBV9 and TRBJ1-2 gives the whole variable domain DSGVTQTPKHLITATGQRVTLRCSPRSGDLSVYWYQQSLDQGLQFLIQYYNGEERAKGNILERFSAQQFPDLHSELNLSSLELGDSALYFCASSAGTGGNYGYTFGSGTRLTVV.

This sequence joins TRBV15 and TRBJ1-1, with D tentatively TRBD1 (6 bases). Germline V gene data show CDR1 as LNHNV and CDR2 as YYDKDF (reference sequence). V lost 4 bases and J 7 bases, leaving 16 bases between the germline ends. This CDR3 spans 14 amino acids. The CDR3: CATSTQQGSGEAFF. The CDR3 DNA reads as TGTGCCACCAGCACACAACAGGGTAGCGGTGAAGCTTTCTTT.

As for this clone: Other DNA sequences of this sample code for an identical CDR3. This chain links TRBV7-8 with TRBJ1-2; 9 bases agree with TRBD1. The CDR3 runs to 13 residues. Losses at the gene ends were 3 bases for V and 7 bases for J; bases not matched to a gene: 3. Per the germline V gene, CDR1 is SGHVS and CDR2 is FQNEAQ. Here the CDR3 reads CASSLEQGAGYTF. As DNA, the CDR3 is TGTGCCAGCAGCTTGGAACAGGGGGCTGGCTACACCTTC.

The CDR3 is CASRKANEQFF. DNA for the CDR3: TGCGCCAGCAGAAAGGCCAATGAGCAGTTCTTC. V usage is TRBV5-1 and J usage is TRBJ2-1; D is unclear. The CDR3 sequence is 11 residues long. In germline, CDR1 is SGHRS, CDR2 YFSETQ. V gave up 5 bases and J gave up 6 bases, with 6 bases separating them.

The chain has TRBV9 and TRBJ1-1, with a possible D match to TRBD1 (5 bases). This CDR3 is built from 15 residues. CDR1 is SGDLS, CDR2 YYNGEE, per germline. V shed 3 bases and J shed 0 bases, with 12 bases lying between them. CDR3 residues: CASSGSRGLNTEAFF. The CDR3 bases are TGTGCCAGCAGCGGTTCACGGGGACTGAACACTGAAGCTTTCTTT.

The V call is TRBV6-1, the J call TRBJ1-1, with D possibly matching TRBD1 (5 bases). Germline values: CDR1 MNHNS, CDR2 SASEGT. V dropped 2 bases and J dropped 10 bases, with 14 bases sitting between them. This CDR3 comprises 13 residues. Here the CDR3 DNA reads TGTGCCAGCAGTGAATCTGGTGGGGCTGGAGCTTTCTTT. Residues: CASSESGGAGAFF.

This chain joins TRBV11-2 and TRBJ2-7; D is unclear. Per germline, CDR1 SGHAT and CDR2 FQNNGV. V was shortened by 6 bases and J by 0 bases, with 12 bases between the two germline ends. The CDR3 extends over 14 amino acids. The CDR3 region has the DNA TGTGCCAGCAGAGAGCCCCGGAGCTCCTACGAGCAGTACTTC. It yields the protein CASREPRSSYEQYF.

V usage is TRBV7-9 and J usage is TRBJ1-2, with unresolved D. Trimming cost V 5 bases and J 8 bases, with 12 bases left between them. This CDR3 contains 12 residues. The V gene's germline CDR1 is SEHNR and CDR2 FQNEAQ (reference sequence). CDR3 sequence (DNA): TGTGCCAGCAGCGGCGGCTTTTACGGCTACACCTTC. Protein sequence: CASSGGFYGYTF.

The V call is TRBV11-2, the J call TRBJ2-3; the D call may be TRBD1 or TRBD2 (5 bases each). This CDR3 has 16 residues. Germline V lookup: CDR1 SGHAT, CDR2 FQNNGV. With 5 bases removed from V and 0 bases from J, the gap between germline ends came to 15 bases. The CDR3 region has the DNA TGTGCCAGCAGCCCCACCGGGGCAGGGAGCACAGATACGCAGTATTTT. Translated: CASSPTGAGSTDTQYF.

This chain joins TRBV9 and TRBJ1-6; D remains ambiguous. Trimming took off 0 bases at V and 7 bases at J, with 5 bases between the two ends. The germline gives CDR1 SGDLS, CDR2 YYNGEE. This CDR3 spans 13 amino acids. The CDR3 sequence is CASSVGSNSPLHF. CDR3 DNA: TGTGCCAGCAGCGTAGGGTCGAATTCACCCCTCCACTTT.